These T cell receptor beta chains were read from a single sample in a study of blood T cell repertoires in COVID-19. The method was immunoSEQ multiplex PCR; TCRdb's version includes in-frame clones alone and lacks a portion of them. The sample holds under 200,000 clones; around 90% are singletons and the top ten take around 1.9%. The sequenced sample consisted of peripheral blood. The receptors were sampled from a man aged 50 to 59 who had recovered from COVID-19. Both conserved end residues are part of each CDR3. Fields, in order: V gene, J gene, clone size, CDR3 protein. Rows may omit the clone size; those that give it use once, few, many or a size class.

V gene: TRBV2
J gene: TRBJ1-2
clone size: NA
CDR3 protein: CASRDRDSNYGYTF

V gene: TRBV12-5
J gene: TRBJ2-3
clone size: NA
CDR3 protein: CASGLSGSRTDTQYF

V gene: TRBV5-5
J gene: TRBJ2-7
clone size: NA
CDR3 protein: CASSLGGLSSEQYF

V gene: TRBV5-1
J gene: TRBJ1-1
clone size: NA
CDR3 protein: CASSLVGGGEAFF

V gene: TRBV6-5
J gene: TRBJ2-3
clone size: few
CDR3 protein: CASSYSSGTGSDTQYF

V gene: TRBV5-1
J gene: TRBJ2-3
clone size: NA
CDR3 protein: CASSLGERTDTQYF

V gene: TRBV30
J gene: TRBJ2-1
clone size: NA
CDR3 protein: CAWSTGSGSYNEQFF

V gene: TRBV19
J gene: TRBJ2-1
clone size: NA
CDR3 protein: CASSIWVGGDEQFF

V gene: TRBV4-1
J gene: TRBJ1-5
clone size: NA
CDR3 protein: CASSPGTGSLYRQPQHF

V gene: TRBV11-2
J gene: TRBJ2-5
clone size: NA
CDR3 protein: CASSLGGLGQTQYF

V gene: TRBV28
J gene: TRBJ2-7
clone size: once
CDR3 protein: CASSFSGGGSEQYF

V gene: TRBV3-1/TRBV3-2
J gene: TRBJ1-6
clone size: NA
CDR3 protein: CASSQGDSYNSPLHF

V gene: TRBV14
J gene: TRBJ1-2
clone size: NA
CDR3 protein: CASSQGLSYGYTF

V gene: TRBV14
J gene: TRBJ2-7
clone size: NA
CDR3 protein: CASSLTRDSRYYEQYF

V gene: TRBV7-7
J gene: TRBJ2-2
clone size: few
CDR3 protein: CASSLNPADSNTGELFF